This T cell receptor (beta chain) appears in the sequencing data of a study of human T cells and chemical hapten exposure. Study-wide results and limits: Sensitizing with DPC caused no change in TCRs above 1 in 1000 frequency.

This clonotype occurred many times. No antigen is known for it. Each CDR3 protein is one row after TCRdb ran MiXCR on the RACE reads. The sample includes under 100,000 distinct CDR3 sequences, 9.5% to 14% of them seen just once. CDR1 and CDR2 from the germline V gene are DFQATT and SNEGSKA (reference sequence). This CDR3 has 13 residues. Trimming shortened V by 3 bases and J by 4 bases, and 11 bases separated the two germline ends. Time point given: patch test 3, about 24 weeks after DPC sensitization. Treatment here: therapeutic diphenylcyclopropenone sensitization with weekly scalp DPC. This TCR derives from a woman between 50 and 59 years old with alopecia areata. Some clones in this sample may be carry-over from other donors' samples. The J gene is TRBJ2-3, the V gene TRBV20-1, with no clear D. This specimen was whole blood, taken in connection with sensitization to the hapten diphenylcyclopropenone (DPC). The CDR3, as DNA: TGCAGTGCTAGGCTGCTAGAATCAGATACGCAGTATTTT. Encoded protein: CSARLLESDTQYF.